The sequence of this TCR beta chain was determined in a study of blood T cell repertoires in COVID-19. Study information: Acute and convalescent COVID-19 specimens originated in the United States, Italy and Spain. The analysed material was cDNA or gDNA that came from T cells, B-cell-depleted T cells, or PBMCs.

Trimming left V 2 bases short and J 1 base short, with 12 bases between. CDR3 length: 15 residues. Germline V gene sequence: CDR1 MNHEY, CDR2 SMNVEV (reference sequence). Original methodology: How many nucleated cells were present was estimated from reference gene primer amplification. Using immunoSEQ multiplex PCR, the repertoire was profiled, and TCRdb retains in-frame clones only, with some absent. That table is the source of V, J and clone size, and D and trimming were worked out from the DNA. The profile shows under 90,000 clones, about 83% of them singletons. The chain joins TRBV27 to TRBJ2-7; no firm D call. The clonotype originates from a man between 60 and 75 years old with acute or convalescent COVID-19. Specimen: peripheral blood. This CDR3 reads CASSLMASESYEQYF. The CDR3 coding sequence is TGTGCCAGCAGTTTAATGGCTTCGGAGTCCTACGAGCAGTACTTC.